This is a list of T cell receptor beta chains from one sample in a study of T cell repertoires in cytomegalovirus infection. No antigen is known for these receptors. TCRdb called the reads again in MiXCR, with one record for every CDR3 protein. The sample has roughly 500,000 distinct CDR3 sequences, about 39% seen once. Sequenced material: cultured PBMCs, taken from culture after CMV antigen stimulation. The receptors originated from a human donor in good health (CMV status not recorded). Some clones in this sample may be carry-over from other donors' samples. Each CDR3 is given with its conserved first and last residue. D genes are given only for firm matches. Size is stated for part of the rows, as once, few or many counts, or as a class when the clone is expanded.

CDR3: CASRLTSGKYTDTQYF; DNA: TGTGCCAGCAGATTGACTAGCGGGAAATACACAGATACGCAGTATTTT; J: TRBJ2-3; D: TRBD2; V: TRBV6-1; size: .
CDR3: CASSLQGPTSSYNSPLHF; DNA: TGTGCCAGCAGTTTACAGGGTCCCACGAGCTCCTATAATTCACCCCTCCACTTT; J: TRBJ1-6; D: .; V: TRBV6-5; size: .
CDR3: CASSLGGSHQPQHF; DNA: TGTGCCAGCAGCTTAGGGGGTAGCCATCAGCCCCAGCATTTT; J: TRBJ1-5; D: .; V: TRBV7-2; size: many
CDR3: CASRQGVTDTQYF; DNA: TGTGCTAGCCGACAGGGAGTCACAGATACGCAGTATTTT; J: TRBJ2-3; D: TRBD1; V: TRBV12-5; size: few
CDR3: CATSRDRTDTQYF; DNA: TGTGCCACCAGCAGGGACAGAACAGATACGCAGTATTTT; J: TRBJ2-3; D: .; V: TRBV15; size: .
CDR3: CASSLFSGTEAFF; DNA: TGTGCCAGCAGCCTTTTCTCGGGCACTGAAGCTTTCTTT; J: TRBJ1-1; D: .; V: TRBV5-5; size: few
CDR3: CASSPNTGSPYNEQFF; DNA: TGTGCCAGCTCACCAAATACAGGGTCGCCTTACAATGAGCAGTTCTTC; J: TRBJ2-1; D: .; V: TRBV18; size: .
CDR3: CASSFGYYAEQFF; DNA: TGTGCCAGCAGTTTTGGATATTACGCTGAGCAGTTCTTC; J: TRBJ2-1; D: .; V: TRBV12-3/TRBV12-4; size: few
CDR3: CASSLGQGAGTDSPLHF; DNA: TGTGCCAGCAGTTTGGGTCAGGGGGCGGGTACGGATTCACCCCTCCACTTT; J: TRBJ1-6; D: TRBD1; V: TRBV12-3/TRBV12-4; size: .
CDR3: CASSEQTGGIQYF; DNA: TGTGCCAGCAGCGAGCAAACGGGTGGGATTCAGTACTTC; J: TRBJ2-4; D: .; V: TRBV12-3/TRBV12-4; size: .
CDR3: CASHRGYYGYTF; DNA: TGTGCCAGCCACAGGGGGTACTATGGCTACACCTTC; J: TRBJ1-2; D: TRBD1; V: TRBV7-2; size: few
CDR3: CASSPLMDRKRYGYTF; DNA: TGTGCCAGCAGCCCACTTATGGACAGAAAACGATATGGCTACACCTTC; J: TRBJ1-2; D: .; V: TRBV11-2; size: few
CDR3: CASTGLGSPLHF; DNA: TGTGCCAGCACAGGGTTGGGGTCACCCCTCCACTTT; J: TRBJ1-6; D: .; V: TRBV12-3/TRBV12-4; size: .
CDR3: CASSLKPRGEQFF; DNA: TGTGCCAGCAGCTTAAAGCCCCGTGGTGAGCAGTTCTTC; J: TRBJ2-1; D: .; V: TRBV7-9; size: few
CDR3: CASSPKGQTNQPQHF; DNA: TGTGCCAGCAGCCCCAAGGGACAGACGAATCAGCCCCAGCATTTT; J: TRBJ1-5; D: TRBD1; V: TRBV12-3/TRBV12-4; size: .
CDR3: CASSQSPGLAKNIQYF; DNA: TGCGCCAGCAGCCAAAGCCCGGGTCTAGCCAAAAACATTCAGTACTTC; J: TRBJ2-4; D: .; V: TRBV4-1; size: .
CDR3: CASSSFWGGTYNEQFF; DNA: TGTGCCAGCAGCTCTTTTTGGGGGGGGACCTACAATGAGCAGTTCTTC; J: TRBJ2-1; D: TRBD2; V: TRBV5-5; size: .
CDR3: CAITGGERTGPNEQFF; DNA: TGTGCCATCACCGGAGGGGAGCGGACGGGTCCCAATGAGCAGTTCTTC; J: TRBJ2-1; D: .; V: TRBV10-3; size: .